This passage covers 27 T cell receptor beta chains from one sample sequenced in a study of cytomegalovirus exposure and HLA in healthy donors. With 60 Vbeta and 13 Jbeta primers, the PCR was carried out. Produced via immunoSEQ multiplex PCR; TCRdb's table is partial and in-frame only. The data contain hundreds of thousands of clones, roughly 79% of them singletons. The sequenced sample was PBMCs. The receptors derive from a male donor in good health and CMV-seronegative.

V usage is TRBV2 and J usage is TRBJ1-1, with 12 bases matching TRBD1. The CDR3 spans 15 residues. With 7 bases clipped from V and 5 bases from J, the junction kept 8 bases outside the gene matches. Germline CDR1 is SNHLY and CDR2 is FYNNEI. The CDR3 coding sequence is TGTGCCAGCACCCAGGGACAGGGGGCTATTACTGAAGCTTTCTTT. Translation: CASTQGQGAITEAFF.

The J gene is TRBJ2-5, the V gene TRBV9; 9 nucleotides line up with TRBD1. With the DNA end fitting TRBJ2-7 better, the J assignment may be wrong. CDR1 and CDR2 (germline): SGDLS, YYNGEE. This CDR3 spans 14 amino acids. The CDR3 reads CASSVGTGWYEQYF. The CDR3 region has the DNA TGTGCCAGCAGCGTGGGGACAGGGTGGTACGAGCAGTACTTC.

The chain uses TRBV7-9 and TRBJ1-1, with D perhaps TRBD1 (6 bases). The germline gives CDR1 SEHNR, CDR2 FQNEAQ (reference sequence). V lost 5 bases, J lost 1 base, and 17 bases lay in between. This CDR3 has 16 amino acids. CDR3 loop: CASSPVAGVWNTEAFF. For the CDR3, the DNA is TGTGCCAGCAGCCCGGTGGCAGGGGTGTGGAACACTGAAGCTTTCTTT.

Only one count was recorded for this clone. This chain links TRBV5-1 with TRBJ1-1; 8 bases agree with TRBD1. V shed 2 bases, J shed 1 base, and the junction held 4 bases outside the gene matches. Germline V gene data show CDR1 as SGHRS and CDR2 as YFSETQ. CDR3 size: 15 residues. In DNA, the CDR3 is TGCGCCAGCAGCTTCCAGGGGGCCTCGAACACTGAAGCTTTCTTT. It yields the protein CASSFQGASNTEAFF. The full variable domain, completed using reference TRBV5-1 and TRBJ1-1, is KAGVTQTPRYLIKTRGQQVTLSCSPISGHRSVSWYQQTPGQGLQFLFEYFSETQRNKGNFPGRFSGRQFSNSRSEMNVSTLELGDSALYLCASSFQGASNTEAFFGQGTRLTVV.

The rearrangement joins TRBV29-1 to TRBJ1-2, with D maybe TRBD1 (5 bases). The germline V gene has CDR1 SQVTM and CDR2 ANQGSEA. V was pared by 2 bases and J by 8 bases, with 15 bases between. The length of the CDR3 is 13 residues. The DNA of the CDR3 is TGCAGCGTTGAAAAAAATGGCAGGGCGGGCTACACCTTC. As protein: CSVEKNGRAGYTF.

The genes are TRBV4-3 and TRBJ2-3; D ambiguous. V dropped 0 bases and J dropped 0 bases, with 10 bases sitting between them. The CDR3 runs to 16 residues. Germline V gene data show CDR1 as LGHNA and CDR2 as YSLEER. The CDR3 DNA follows: TGCGCCAGCAGCCAAGATCCATCCACTAGCACAGATACGCAGTATTTT. Amino acid sequence: CASSQDPSTSTDTQYF.

The chain combines TRBV29-1 with TRBJ2-7, with D possibly matching TRBD1 (6 bases). This CDR3 comprises 12 residues. With 4 bases removed from V and 4 bases from J, the gap between germline ends came to 11 bases. In germline, CDR1 is SQVTM, CDR2 ANQGSEA. The CDR3 coding sequence is TGCAGCGTTGTGGGGGCGACTTACGAGCAGTACTTC. It yields the protein CSVVGATYEQYF.

This chain links TRBV9 with TRBJ2-5, with D possibly TRBD2 on 6 matching bases. The J call is in doubt because the DNA end fits TRBJ2-7 better. This CDR3 is 15 amino acids long. The V gene's germline CDR1 is SGDLS and CDR2 YYNGEE. The CDR3 bases are TGTGCCAGCAGCGTAGACCGGGAGCCAAACTACGAGCAGTACTTC. It is translated as CASSVDREPNYEQYF.

DNA of the CDR3: TGTGCCAGCATGGGGGGAGGGAACACTGAAGCTTTCTTT. This gives the protein CASMGGGNTEAFF. V is TRBV28 and J is TRBJ1-1; tentative D call: TRBD1 (5 bases). The CDR3 runs to 13 residues. The V gene's germline CDR1 is MDHEN and CDR2 SYDVKM. The V end lost 7 bases, the J end lost 1 base, and 10 bases lay between the germline ends.

The chain is built from TRBV7-9 and TRBJ2-4, with TRBD2 as a possible D gene (6 bases). The germline V gene has CDR1 SEHNR and CDR2 FQNEAQ (reference sequence). Trimming removed 4 bases at V and 1 base at J, with 8 bases between. CDR3 length: 14 residues. DNA for the CDR3: TGTGCCAGCAGCTCGGGGGTGGCCAAAAACATTCAGTACTTC. This encodes CASSSGVAKNIQYF. The full variable domain, completed using reference TRBV7-9 and TRBJ2-4, is DTGVSQNPRHKITKRGQNVTFRCDPISEHNRLYWYRQTLGQGPEFLTYFQNEAQLEKSRLLSDRFSAERPKGSFSTLEIQRTEQGDSAMYLCASSSGVAKNIQYFGAGTRLSVL.

The V and J genes are TRBV7-9 and TRBJ1-1, with D hard to call. Germline V CDR1 and CDR2: SEHNR, FQNEAQ (reference sequence). The CDR3 runs 12 residues. V shed 5 bases and J shed 4 bases, with 8 bases lying between them. In DNA form, the CDR3 reads TGTGCCAGCAGCCCCACTGGCACTGAAGCTTTCTTT. It codes for CASSPTGTEAFF.

The chain combines TRBV7-9 with TRBJ2-2; D might be TRBD1 (6 bases). The germline V gene encodes CDR1 SEHNR and CDR2 FQNEAQ (reference sequence). CDR3 length: 16 amino acids. V was trimmed by 3 bases and J by 2 bases, leaving 13 bases between them. CDR3 sequence: CASSFGVGGNTGELFF. CDR3 in DNA: TGTGCCAGCAGCTTCGGGGTAGGGGGAAACACCGGGGAGCTGTTTTTT.

This clone occurred once. This chain links TRBV5-1 with TRBJ2-5; 12 bases are a match to TRBD1. The CDR3 loop spans 15 amino acids. The V gene's germline CDR1 is SGHRS and CDR2 YFSETQ. V trimming: 2 bases; J trimming: 5 bases; junction bases outside the gene matches: 4. The CDR3, as DNA: TGCGCCAGCAGCTTTGGGACAGGGGGCCAGGAGACCCAGTACTTC. The encoded protein is CASSFGTGGQETQYF.

The CDR3 sequence: CASSPGVSYEQYF. The DNA of the CDR3 is TGTGCCAGCAGCCCCGGGGTCTCCTACGAGCAGTACTTC. The rearrangement joins TRBV7-6 to TRBJ2-7, with a weak D call TRBD2 (5 bases). CDR1 is SGHVS and CDR2 is FNYEAQ in the germline V gene. The V gene lost 5 bases and the J gene lost 0 bases, with 8 bases spanning the gap. CDR3 size: 13 residues.

The table lists this clone with a few counts. This chain uses TRBV14 with TRBJ1-2; D gene ambiguous. Germline values: CDR1 SGHDN, CDR2 FVKESK. The V end was cut by 0 bases, the J end by 5 bases, with 7 bases between. This CDR3 region has 13 residues. For the CDR3, the DNA is TGTGCCAGCAGCCAAGAACAGCAATATGGCTACACCTTC. This codes for CASSQEQQYGYTF.

A word on this clone: The identical CDR3 is also encoded by other nucleotide sequences in the sample. This chain connects TRBV4-3 to TRBJ2-5, with 7 bases lining up with TRBD2. The V segment lost 4 bases and the J segment 5 bases; nucleotides outside the gene matches: 10. Germline CDR1 is LGHNA and CDR2 is YSLEER. This CDR3 has 15 residues. Here the CDR3 reads CASSRLWAGVETQYF. The CDR3 DNA is TGCGCCAGCAGCCGTTTGTGGGCGGGAGTTGAGACCCAGTACTTC.

This clone is a singleton in its sample. The V and J genes are TRBV7-2 and TRBJ1-2, with D perhaps matching TRBD1 (5 bases). The ends were cut back, 2 bases at V and 0 bases at J, with 10 bases in the middle. Germline loops: CDR1 SGHTA, CDR2 FQGNSA. The CDR3 consists of 15 residues. As DNA, the CDR3 is TGTGCCAGCAGCTTAAGGGGATCCTCTAACTATGGCTACACCTTC. This gives the protein CASSLRGSSNYGYTF.

The rearrangement uses TRBV27 and TRBJ2-1; D not resolved. V was pared by 8 bases and J by 5 bases, with 19 bases between. The CDR3 covers 15 residues. CDR1 is MNHEY, CDR2 SMNVEV, per germline (reference sequence). The CDR3 reads CASGLDSNQNNEQFF. Here the CDR3 DNA reads TGTGCCAGCGGCTTGGATAGCAATCAAAACAATGAGCAGTTCTTC.

This chain links TRBV2 with TRBJ1-2; weak D call: TRBD1 (5 bases). Germline CDR1 is SNHLY and CDR2 is FYNNEI. V lost 7 bases and J lost 2, with 11 bases in between. This CDR3 comprises 13 residues. The CDR3 DNA follows: TGTGCCAGCACAGGGCTTTGGAACTATGGCTACACCTTC. Translated: CASTGLWNYGYTF.

Of note for this clone: Other nucleotide sequences in the sample specify the same CDR3. The chain uses TRBV6-5 and TRBJ1-1, with TRBD1 as a possible D gene (6 bases). V was pared by 5 bases and J by 4 bases, with 11 bases between. The CDR3 is made up of 13 amino acids. Germline V lookup: CDR1 MNHEY, CDR2 SVGAGI. CDR3: CASSQTGGTEAFF. The CDR3 nucleotides are TGTGCCAGCAGTCAGACAGGTGGCACTGAAGCTTTCTTT.

The chain has TRBV6-6 and TRBJ2-5; 10 positions match TRBD2. J gave up 0 bases and V 6 bases, and 7 bases lay outside the gene matches. This CDR3 is built from 16 residues. From germline, CDR1 is MNHNY and CDR2 SVGAGI (reference sequence). The CDR3 DNA reads as TGTGCCAGCAGATTAACTAGCGGGGTGTACCAAGAGACCCAGTACTTC. The encoded protein is CASRLTSGVYQETQYF.

The genes are TRBV4-3 and TRBJ2-2; 8 bases fit TRBD2. This CDR3 contains 17 residues. V was pared by 0 bases and J by 2 bases, with 5 bases of the junction left unmatched. The germline V gene encodes CDR1 LGHNA and CDR2 YSLEER. CDR3 bases: TGCGCCAGCAGCCAAGACGGTACTAGCGGAAACACCGGGGAGCTGTTTTTT. Encoded protein: CASSQDGTSGNTGELFF.

This clone was seen once. The V gene is TRBV5-1, the J gene TRBJ2-2, with no clear D. The CDR3 is 15 residues long. In germline, CDR1 is SGHRS, CDR2 YFSETQ. The V and J ends lost 1 base and 1 base respectively, with 8 bases between them. In DNA form, the CDR3 reads TGCGCCAGCAGCTTGACGGCAGGGAACACCGGGGAGCTGTTTTTT. As protein: CASSLTAGNTGELFF.

This chain uses TRBV7-9 with TRBJ1-3; a possible D gene is TRBD1 (5 bases). Trimming shortened V by 8 bases and J by 0 bases, and 14 bases separated the two germline ends. CDR3 size: 15 residues. Germline values: CDR1 SEHNR, CDR2 FQNEAQ (reference sequence). The CDR3: CASEVRVSSGNTIYF. CDR3 sequence (DNA): TGTGCCAGCGAGGTCAGGGTGAGCTCTGGAAACACCATATATTTT.

This clone was counted between two and nine times. The chain couples TRBV10-3 to TRBJ2-3; tentative D call: TRBD1 (6 bases). The length of the CDR3 is 13 residues. Per the germline V gene, CDR1 is ENHRY and CDR2 is SYGVKD. The V end was cut by 4 bases, the J end by 4 bases, with 9 bases between. CDR3 sequence: CAISGGQSDTQYF. Written as DNA, the CDR3 is TGTGCCATCAGTGGAGGACAGTCAGATACGCAGTATTTT.

The V gene is TRBV7-9, the J gene TRBJ1-3, with D possibly being TRBD1 (5 bases). Trimming took 8 bases from V and 0 from J, leaving 14 bases between them. The CDR3 contains 15 residues. Germline CDR1 and CDR2: SEHNR and FQNEAQ (reference sequence). The CDR3 loop reads CASARVGGSGNTIYF. The CDR3, as DNA: TGTGCCAGCGCTAGGGTCGGGGGCTCTGGAAACACCATATATTTT. The whole variable domain, remainder taken from reference TRBV7-9 and TRBJ1-3, is DTGVSQNPRHKITKRGQNVTFRCDPISEHNRLYWYRQTLGQGPEFLTYFQNEAQLEKSRLLSDRFSAERPKGSFSTLEIQRTEQGDSAMYLCASARVGGSGNTIYFGEGSWLTVV.

This chain connects TRBV28 to TRBJ1-1; 7 nucleotides line up with TRBD1. After removal of 5 bases from V and 0 bases from J, the junction contained 9 bases not matched to a gene. CDR1 is MDHEN and CDR2 is SYDVKM in the germline V gene. The CDR3 covers 16 residues. CDR3 sequence (DNA): TGTGCCAGCAGTACCTACTCGACAGGGATGAACACTGAAGCTTTCTTT. Its translation is CASSTYSTGMNTEAFF.